Below, one TCR beta chain is given with its context. The antigen remains undetermined. The data were taken from a study of shared clonotypes between healthy human individuals. Source study methods: Junction-only immunoSEQ sequences carried no quality scores, so filtering differed. Clones were sequenced by immunoSEQ multiplex PCR, and TCRdb holds only the in-frame ones, with some missing. That table is the source of V, J and clone size, and D and trimming were worked out from the DNA. Of approximately 2,300,000 clones detected, under 95% appear once; the ten largest clones hold 0.37%. All the donors were Caucasian adults who lived in Nashville, Tennessee. Broader study findings: In contrast to clonotypes shared by all four donors, non-shared clonotypes had lower generation probabilities.

Germline V CDR1 and CDR2: MGHRA, YSYEKL. CDR3 length: 17 amino acids. The junction had 8 bases not matched to a gene; V was cut back by 3 bases and J by 2 bases. The chain carries TRBV4-1 and TRBJ2-1; TRBD1 agrees at 9 bases. What was sequenced was naive CD4+ T cells from PBMCs. As for subset: CD45RA+ positively selected. The TCR comes from a man aged 18 to 30 in good health. Some clones in this sample may be carry-over from other donors' samples. CDR3 DNA sequence: TGCGCCAGCAGCCAGGGTCGACAGGGGGACCCCTACAATGAGCAGTTCTTC. Protein sequence: CASSQGRQGDPYNEQFF.